These 20 T cell receptor beta chains were all obtained from the same sample, sequenced in a study of cytomegalovirus exposure and HLA in healthy donors (TCRdb year 2017). To prepare the library, the immunoSEQ multiplex PCR assay was applied. For the multiplex PCR, a mixture combining 60 forward primers for TCR Vbeta segments and 13 reverse primers for TCR Jbeta segments was used. Sourced from immuneACCESS, this table was stored by TCRdb with only in-frame sequences that have V and J called. A share of the clones is absent; for the studies checked, an unresolved V gene accounts for under half, and the remainder has no known explanation. In this sample the table shows over 70,000 clones, 78% of which occur a single time. Around 2.6% of the sample comes from the top ten. Sequencing was performed on PBMCs. These receptors all come from a male donor in good health and CMV-seropositive.

V and J are TRBV6-5 and TRBJ1-1, with D perhaps TRBD1 (5 bases). The CDR3 covers 15 residues. Germline-derived CDR1 and CDR2 are MNHEY and SVGAGI. V was shortened by 2 bases and J by 3 bases, with 13 bases between the two germline ends. CDR3 in amino acids: CASSYASTGDTEAFF. DNA for the CDR3: TGTGCCAGCAGTTACGCGAGCACAGGAGACACTGAAGCTTTCTTT.

The V call is TRBV5-4, the J call TRBJ2-1; 9 bases line up with TRBD1. This CDR3 has 16 amino acids. Germline trimming cut 4 bases from V and 8 bases from J; bases unmatched to any gene: 13. Germline V gene lookup returns CDR1 SGHNT and CDR2 YYREEE (reference sequence). This chain's CDR3 is CASSPEWGTGIHEQFF. The CDR3 DNA sequence: TGTGCCAGCAGCCCCGAGTGGGGGACAGGGATTCATGAGCAGTTCTTC.

The V gene is TRBV6-1, the J gene TRBJ2-7, with D perhaps matching TRBD2 (6 bases). Germline V gives CDR1 MNHNS, CDR2 SASEGT. V was clipped by 5 bases and J by 0 bases, with 11 bases between them. The CDR3 runs to 14 residues. CDR3: CASSWRESSYEQYF. The CDR3 DNA reads as TGTGCCAGCAGTTGGCGGGAAAGCTCCTACGAGCAGTACTTC.

Worth noting for this clone: This specimen includes other DNA sequences encoding the same CDR3. This chain joins TRBV5-4 and TRBJ1-2, with TRBD1 matching over 9 bases. Per the germline V gene, CDR1 is SGHNT and CDR2 is YYREEE (reference sequence). The CDR3 runs 13 residues. Trimming took 4 bases from V and 5 from J; bases not matched to a gene: 3. This chain's CDR3 is CASSPDRGYGYTF. CDR3 nucleotides: TGTGCCAGCAGCCCGGACAGGGGATATGGCTACACCTTC.

This chain links TRBV18 with TRBJ2-3, with TRBD1 matching 9 bases. The CDR3 loop spans 19 amino acids. The V gene's germline CDR1 is KGHSH and CDR2 LQKENI. Losses at the gene ends were 4 bases for V and 1 base for J; bases not matched to a gene: 15. Here the CDR3 reads CASSLYGQGIPIGTDTQYF. In nucleotides, the CDR3 is TGTGCCAGCTCACTTTACGGACAGGGGATCCCGATCGGCACAGATACGCAGTATTTT.

In its sample, this clone was seen once. The chain has TRBV4-1 and TRBJ2-4; a weak D match, TRBD1 (5 bases). In germline, CDR1 is MGHRA, CDR2 YSYEKL. The CDR3 totals 16 residues. V lost 0 bases to trimming and J lost 3 bases, with 12 bases between them. In nucleotides, the CDR3 is TGCGCCAGCAGCCAAGATTCAGGGTTGAGCAAAAACATTCAGTACTTC. Translating gives CASSQDSGLSKNIQYF.

V is TRBV7-9 and J is TRBJ2-1; possible D gene TRBD1, 6 bases. CDR1 and CDR2 (germline): SEHNR, FQNEAQ (reference sequence). V was shortened by 4 bases and J by 5 bases, with 15 bases between the two germline ends. This CDR3 has 15 residues. DNA for the CDR3: TGTGCCAGCAGCTACCCACAGGGTGTCCACAATGAGCAGTTCTTC. Protein product: CASSYPQGVHNEQFF.

V is TRBV9 and J is TRBJ2-6, with D tentatively TRBD1 (6 bases). CDR3 length equals 14 residues. V lost 4 bases to trimming and J lost 2 bases, with 7 bases between them. The germline CDR1 and CDR2 sequences are SGDLS and YYNGEE. The CDR3 is CASSTGPGANVLTF. In nucleotides, the CDR3 is TGTGCCAGCAGCACAGGGCCTGGGGCCAACGTCCTGACTTTC.

The V and J genes are TRBV15 and TRBJ1-5; 10 bases are shared with TRBD1. The CDR3 is 19 amino acids. Trimming cost V 0 bases and J 2 bases; bases outside gene matches: 10. The V gene's germline CDR1 is LNHNV and CDR2 YYDKDF (reference sequence). The DNA of the CDR3 is TGTGCCACCAGCAGAGATGGCGACAGGGGGCGACGGGGCAATCAGCCCCAGCATTTT. As protein: CATSRDGDRGRRGNQPQHF. Full variable domain (remainder filled in from reference TRBV15 and TRBJ1-5): DAMVIQNPRYQVTQFGKPVTLSCSQTLNHNVMYWYQQKSSQAPKLLFHYYDKDFNNEADTPDNFQSRRPNTSFCFLDIRSPGLGDTAMYLCATSRDGDRGRRGNQPQHFGDGTRLSIL.

This clone occurred a few times. The chain uses TRBV4-1 and TRBJ2-5; D not resolved. This CDR3 spans 16 amino acids. Between the trimmed V and J ends, which lost 2 bases and 2 bases, there was a span of 15 bases. Germline CDR1 is MGHRA and CDR2 is YSYEKL. The CDR3, as DNA: TGCGCCAGCAGCCAAACGCCCGCCGACATACAAGAGACCCAGTACTTC. Protein: CASSQTPADIQETQYF.

V and J are TRBV14 and TRBJ1-3; D is ambiguous. V was cut by 1 base and J by 0 bases, with 10 bases left in between. This CDR3 spans 16 amino acids. Germline values: CDR1 SGHDN, CDR2 FVKESK. CDR3 sequence reads: CASSQAGRYSGNTIYF. DNA for the CDR3: TGTGCCAGCAGCCAAGCCGGGAGATACTCTGGAAACACCATATATTTT.

This sequence joins TRBV5-6 and TRBJ2-1; 7 bases fit TRBD2. From germline, CDR1 is SGHDT and CDR2 YYEEEE. J gave up 5 bases and V 1 base, and 6 bases lay outside the gene matches. The CDR3 is 15 amino acids. This chain's CDR3 is CASSLLWGGDNEQFF. DNA for the CDR3: TGTGCCAGCAGCTTGTTGTGGGGGGGAGACAATGAGCAGTTCTTC.

The V and J genes are TRBV6-5 and TRBJ2-2; a possible D gene is TRBD1 (7 bases). The CDR3 totals 13 residues. V gave up 5 bases and J gave up 6 bases, with 10 bases separating them. Germline V CDR1 and CDR2: MNHEY, SVGAGI. The CDR3 loop reads CASSDREAGELFF. CDR3 DNA sequence: TGTGCCAGCAGTGACAGGGAGGCCGGGGAGCTGTTTTTT.

The rearrangement uses TRBV7-3 and TRBJ2-3, with D perhaps TRBD2 (6 bases). Germline V gene data show CDR1 as SGHTA and CDR2 as FQGTGA. With 5 bases removed from V and 2 bases from J, the gap between germline ends came to 11 bases. The CDR3 sequence is 14 residues long. The CDR3 here is CASSLSGSTDTQYF. For the CDR3, the DNA is TGTGCCAGCAGCCTTAGCGGCTCCACAGATACGCAGTATTTT.

This clone was seen only a few times. This sequence joins TRBV6-6 and TRBJ1-3; D not resolved. CDR3 length: 14 amino acids. Germline V gene sequence: CDR1 MNHNY, CDR2 SVGAGI (reference sequence). V was clipped by 4 bases and J by 0 bases, with 7 bases between them. Here the CDR3 reads CASSWLSSGNTIYF. The CDR3 DNA follows: TGTGCCAGCAGTTGGTTGAGCTCTGGAAACACCATATATTTT.

The chain links TRBV11-2 to TRBJ1-5, with D maybe TRBD1 (6 bases). Trimming took 3 bases from V and 1 from J, leaving 10 bases between them. CDR3 length: 15 residues. Germline CDR1 and CDR2: SGHAT and FQNNGV. The CDR3 sequence is CASSFGTLSNQPQHF. The CDR3 DNA is TGTGCCAGCAGCTTCGGGACACTGAGCAATCAGCCCCAGCATTTT.

This sequence joins TRBV6-1 and TRBJ2-7; 8 positions agree with TRBD1. This CDR3 has 15 residues. The germline CDR1 and CDR2 sequences are MNHNS and SASEGT. V was clipped by 2 bases and J by 3 bases; unmatched bases: 6. The CDR3 here is CASSERPGGIYEQYF. In DNA, the CDR3 is TGTGCCAGCAGTGAACGGCCAGGGGGCATCTACGAGCAGTACTTC.

The chain combines TRBV9 with TRBJ2-4; 9 positions agree with TRBD2. This CDR3 contains 15 residues. Trimming at V came to 4 bases and at J to 6 bases, leaving 8 bases not matched to a gene. Germline CDR1 is SGDLS and CDR2 is YYNGEE. The CDR3 region is CASSPSSGIRNIQYF. As DNA, the CDR3 is TGTGCCAGCAGCCCGTCTAGCGGGATTCGAAACATTCAGTACTTC. The entire variable domain, with the rest obtained from reference TRBV9 and TRBJ2-4, is as follows: DSGVTQTPKHLITATGQRVTLRCSPRSGDLSVYWYQQSLDQGLQFLIQYYNGEERAKGNILERFSAQQFPDLHSELNLSSLELGDSALYFCASSPSSGIRNIQYFGAGTRLSVL.

The genes are TRBV7-2 and TRBJ1-2; D is unresolved. This CDR3 comprises 14 residues. Per the germline V gene, CDR1 is SGHTA and CDR2 is FQGNSA. Trimming took 1 base from V and 4 from J, leaving 10 bases between them. The CDR3 nucleotides read TGTGCCAGCAGCTTAGTTCGGGGAGCCTATGGCTACACCTTC. Its translation is CASSLVRGAYGYTF.

This chain links TRBV5-1 with TRBJ2-7; 11 bases align to TRBD2. V shed 4 bases, J shed 2 bases, and the junction held 5 bases outside the gene matches. CDR1 and CDR2 from the germline V gene are SGHRS and YFSETQ. The CDR3 consists of 15 residues. The CDR3 nucleotides read TGCGCCAGCAGCGCCGGGACTAGCGGAACCTACGAGCAGTACTTC. This codes for CASSAGTSGTYEQYF.